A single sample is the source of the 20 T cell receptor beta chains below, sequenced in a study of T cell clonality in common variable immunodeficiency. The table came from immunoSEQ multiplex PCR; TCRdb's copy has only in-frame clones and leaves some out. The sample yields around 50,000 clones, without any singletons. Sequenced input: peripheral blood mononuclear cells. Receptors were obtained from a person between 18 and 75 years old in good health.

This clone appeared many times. The CDR3 region is CSAFGRDREKTQYF. The CDR3 DNA, read in part, is TGCAGTGCTTTCGGGAGGGACAGGGAGAAGACC. The chain carries TRBV20-1 and TRBJ2-5; D is possibly TRBD1 (9 bases). The missing CDR3 end, 3 residues past where the read stops, is filled in from the germline J gene. Trimming cost V 5 bases and J 6 bases, with 19 bases left between them. Germline CDR1 is DFQATT and CDR2 is SNEGSKA (reference sequence). There are 14 residues in the CDR3.

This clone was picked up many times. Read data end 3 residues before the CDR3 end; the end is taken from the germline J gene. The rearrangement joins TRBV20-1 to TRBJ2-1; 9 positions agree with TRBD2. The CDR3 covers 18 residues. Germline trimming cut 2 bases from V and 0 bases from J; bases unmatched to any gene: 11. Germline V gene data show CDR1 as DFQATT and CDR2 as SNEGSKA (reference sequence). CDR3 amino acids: CSARPIAGDPSSYNEQFF. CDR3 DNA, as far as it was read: TGCAGTGCTAGACCGATAGCGGGGGACCCTAGCTCCTACAATGAG.

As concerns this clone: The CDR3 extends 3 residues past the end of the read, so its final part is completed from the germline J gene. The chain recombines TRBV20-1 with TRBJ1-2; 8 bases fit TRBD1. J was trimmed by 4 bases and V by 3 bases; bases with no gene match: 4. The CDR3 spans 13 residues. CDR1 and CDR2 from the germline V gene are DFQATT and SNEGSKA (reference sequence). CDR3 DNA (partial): TGCAGTGCTAGGGAGGGACAGGTCTATGGC. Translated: CSAREGQVYG. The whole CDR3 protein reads CSAREGQVYGYTF.

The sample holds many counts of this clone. CDR3 sequence: CSVETGGRGELFF. The CDR3 bases that were read are TGCAGCGTTGAAACAGGGGGACGCGGGGAG. The chain has TRBV29-1 and TRBJ2-2, with 8 bases fitting TRBD1. The read halts 3 residues ahead of the CDR3 end, with the missing end drawn from the germline J gene. Germline CDR1 reads SQVTM; CDR2 reads ANQGSEA. The CDR3 has 13 residues. Trimming at V came to 2 bases and at J to 7 bases, leaving 3 bases not matched to a gene.

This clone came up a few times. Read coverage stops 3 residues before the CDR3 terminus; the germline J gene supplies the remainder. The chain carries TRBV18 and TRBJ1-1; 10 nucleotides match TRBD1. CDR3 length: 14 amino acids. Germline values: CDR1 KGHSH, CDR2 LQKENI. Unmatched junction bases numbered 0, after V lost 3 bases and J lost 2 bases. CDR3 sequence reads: CASSPTGGNTEAFF. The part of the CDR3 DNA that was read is TGTGCCAGCTCACCGACAGGGGGCAACACTGAA.

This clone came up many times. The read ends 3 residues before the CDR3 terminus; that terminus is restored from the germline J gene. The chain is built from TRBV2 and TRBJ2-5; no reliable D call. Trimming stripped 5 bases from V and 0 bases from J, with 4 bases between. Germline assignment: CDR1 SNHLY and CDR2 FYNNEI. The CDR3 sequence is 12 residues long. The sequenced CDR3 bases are TGTGCCAGCAGTTCGTACCAAGAGACC. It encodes CASSSYQET. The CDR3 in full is CASSSYQETQYF.

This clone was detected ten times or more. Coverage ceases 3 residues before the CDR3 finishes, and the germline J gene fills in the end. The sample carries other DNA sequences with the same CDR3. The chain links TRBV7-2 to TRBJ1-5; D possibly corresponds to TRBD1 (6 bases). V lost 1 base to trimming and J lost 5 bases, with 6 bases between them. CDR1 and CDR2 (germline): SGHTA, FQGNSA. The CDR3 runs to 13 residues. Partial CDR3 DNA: TGTGCCAGCAGCTTAGACAGGGATCAGCCC. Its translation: CASSLDRDQP. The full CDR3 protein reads CASSLDRDQPQHF.

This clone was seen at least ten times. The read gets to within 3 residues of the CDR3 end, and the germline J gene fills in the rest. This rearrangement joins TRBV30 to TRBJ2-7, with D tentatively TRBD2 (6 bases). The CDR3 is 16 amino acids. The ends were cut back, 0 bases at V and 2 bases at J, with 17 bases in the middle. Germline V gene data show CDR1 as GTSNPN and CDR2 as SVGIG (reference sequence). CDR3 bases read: TGTGCCTGGAGTGTAGGTTTCTCTAGCGTAACCTACGAG. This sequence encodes CAWSVGFSSVTYE. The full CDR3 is CAWSVGFSSVTYEQYF.

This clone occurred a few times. CDR3 bases read: TGTGCCAGCAGTTACGCCTTAGCGGGGGGCTCCTACGAC. This encodes CASSYALAGGSYD. The complete CDR3 reads CASSYALAGGSYDYTF. The genes are TRBV6-2 or TRBV6-3 and TRBJ1-2; a possible D gene is TRBD1 (6 bases). The read stops 3 residues short of the end of the CDR3; the missing end is completed from the germline J gene. This CDR3 is 16 amino acids long. CDR1 MNHEY and CDR2 SVGEGT come from the germline V gene.

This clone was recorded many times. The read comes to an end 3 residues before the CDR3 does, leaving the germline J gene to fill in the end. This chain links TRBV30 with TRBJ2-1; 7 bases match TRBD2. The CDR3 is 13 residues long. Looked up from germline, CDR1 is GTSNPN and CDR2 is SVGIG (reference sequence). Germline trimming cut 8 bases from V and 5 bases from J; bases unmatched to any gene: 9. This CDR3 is CARGETGHNEQFF. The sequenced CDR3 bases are TGTGCCCGGGGGGAGACCGGACACAATGAG.

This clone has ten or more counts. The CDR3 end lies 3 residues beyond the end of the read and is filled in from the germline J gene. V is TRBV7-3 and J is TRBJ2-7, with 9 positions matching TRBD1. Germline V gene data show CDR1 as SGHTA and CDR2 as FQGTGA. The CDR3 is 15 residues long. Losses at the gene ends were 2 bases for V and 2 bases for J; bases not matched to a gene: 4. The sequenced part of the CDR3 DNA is TGTGCCAGCAGCTTAGGGGGGACAGGGCCCTACGAG. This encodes CASSLGGTGPYE. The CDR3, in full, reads CASSLGGTGPYEQYF.

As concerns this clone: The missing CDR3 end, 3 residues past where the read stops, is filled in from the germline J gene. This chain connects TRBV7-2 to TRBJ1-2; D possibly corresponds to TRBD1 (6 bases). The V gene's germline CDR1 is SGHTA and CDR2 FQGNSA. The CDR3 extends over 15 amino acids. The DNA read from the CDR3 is TGTGCCAGCAGCCCCGAGGGTTTTAGGACAGATACC. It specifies CASSPEGFRTDT. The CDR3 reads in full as CASSPEGFRTDTYTF.

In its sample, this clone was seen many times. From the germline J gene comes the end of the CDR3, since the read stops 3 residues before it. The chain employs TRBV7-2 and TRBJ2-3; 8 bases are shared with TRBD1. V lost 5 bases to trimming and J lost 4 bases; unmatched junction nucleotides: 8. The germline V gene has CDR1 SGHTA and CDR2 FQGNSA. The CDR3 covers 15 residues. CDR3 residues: CASSTRDRPPDTQYF. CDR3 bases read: TGTGCCAGCAGCACCCGGGACAGGCCCCCAGATACG. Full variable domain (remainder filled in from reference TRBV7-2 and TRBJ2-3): GAGVSQSPSNKVTEKGKDVELRCDPISGHTALYWYRQSLGQGLEFLIYFQGNSAPDKSGLPSDRFSAERTGGSVSTLTIQRTQQEDSAVYLCASSTRDRPPDTQYFGPGTRLTVL.

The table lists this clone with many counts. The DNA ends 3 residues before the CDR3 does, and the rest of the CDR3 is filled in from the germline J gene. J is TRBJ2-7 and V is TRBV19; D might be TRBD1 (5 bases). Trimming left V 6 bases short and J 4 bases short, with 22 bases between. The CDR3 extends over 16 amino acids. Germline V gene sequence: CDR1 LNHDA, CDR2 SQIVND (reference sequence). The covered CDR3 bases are TGTGCCAGTAGCATGGGTAGGGGTCTTGCAGGTTACGAG. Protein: CASSMGRGLAGYE. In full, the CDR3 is CASSMGRGLAGYEQYF.

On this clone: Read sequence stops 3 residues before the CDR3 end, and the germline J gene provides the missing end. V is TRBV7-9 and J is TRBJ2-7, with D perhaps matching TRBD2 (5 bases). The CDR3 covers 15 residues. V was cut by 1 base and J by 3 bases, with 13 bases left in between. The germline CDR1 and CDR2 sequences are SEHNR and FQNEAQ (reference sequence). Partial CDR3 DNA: TGTGCCAGCAGCTTAGATAGCGTGGGTTTCTACGAG. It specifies CASSLDSVGFYE. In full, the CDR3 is CASSLDSVGFYEQYF.

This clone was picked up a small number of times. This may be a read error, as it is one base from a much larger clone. The sequenced part of the CDR3 DNA is TGTGCCAGTGAAGATAGGAGGACAAATCAGCCG. This translates into CASEDRRTNQP. The CDR3 as a whole reads CASEDRRTNQPQYF. The rearrangement uses TRBV2 and TRBJ2-3; the D gene could be TRBD1 or TRBD2 (5 bases each). The read is 3 residues too short to cover the CDR3 end, so that end is filled in from the germline J gene. Looked up from germline, CDR1 is SNHLY and CDR2 is FYNNEI. This CDR3 is built from 14 residues. Full variable domain (remainder filled in from reference TRBV2 and TRBJ2-3): EPEVTQTPSHQVTQMGQEVILRCVPISNHLYFYWYRQILGQKVEFLVSFYNNEISEKSEIFDDQFSVERPDGSNFTLKIRSTKLEDSAMYFCASEDRRTNQPQYFGPGTRLTVL.

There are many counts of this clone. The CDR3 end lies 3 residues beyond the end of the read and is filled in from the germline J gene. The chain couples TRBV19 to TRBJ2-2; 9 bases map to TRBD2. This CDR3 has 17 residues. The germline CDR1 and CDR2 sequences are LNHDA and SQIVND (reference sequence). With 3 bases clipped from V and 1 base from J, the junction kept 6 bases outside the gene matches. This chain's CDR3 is CASSIWRGGGNTGELFF. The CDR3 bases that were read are TGTGCCAGTAGTATCTGGCGGGGGGGCGGGAACACCGGGGAG.

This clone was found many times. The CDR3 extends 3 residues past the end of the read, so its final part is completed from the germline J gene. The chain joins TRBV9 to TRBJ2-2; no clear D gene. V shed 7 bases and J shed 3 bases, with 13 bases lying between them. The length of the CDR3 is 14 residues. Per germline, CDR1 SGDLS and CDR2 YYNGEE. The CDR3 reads CASGAQTYTGELFF. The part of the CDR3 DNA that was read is TGTGCCAGCGGCGCACAAACATACACCGGGGAG.

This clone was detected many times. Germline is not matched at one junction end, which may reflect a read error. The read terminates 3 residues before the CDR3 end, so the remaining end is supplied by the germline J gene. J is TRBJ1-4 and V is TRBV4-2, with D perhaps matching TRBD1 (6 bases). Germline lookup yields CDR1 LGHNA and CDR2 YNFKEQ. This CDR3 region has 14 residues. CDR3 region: CASSRGGDGEKLFF. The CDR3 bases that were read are TGCGCCAGCAGCCGGGGGGGCGACGGGGAAAAA.

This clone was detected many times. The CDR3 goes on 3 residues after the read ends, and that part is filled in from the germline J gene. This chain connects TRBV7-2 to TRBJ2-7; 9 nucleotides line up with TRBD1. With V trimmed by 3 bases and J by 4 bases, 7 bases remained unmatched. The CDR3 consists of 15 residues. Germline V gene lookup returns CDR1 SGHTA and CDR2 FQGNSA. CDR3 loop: CASSLYRDRAYEQYF. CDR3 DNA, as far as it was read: TGTGCCAGCAGCTTGTACCGGGACAGGGCGTACGAG.